A selection of T cell receptor beta chains follows, all from one sample in a study of T cell responses to AZD1222 COVID-19 vaccine. Using immunoSEQ multiplex PCR, the repertoire was profiled, and TCRdb retains in-frame clones only, with some absent. The sample lists about 110,000 clones; about 90% were seen once. Material: peripheral blood, obtained on day 0 of AZD1222 vaccination. The receptors shown here come from an adult in good health. Each CDR3 is given with its conserved first and last residue. The order of the fields is CDR3 protein, CDR3 DNA, V gene, J gene, clone size, D gene. D genes are given only for firm matches. The listing skips clone size in some rows; elsewhere it reads once, few, many or a size class.

CASSPGETFYGYTF,TGTGCCAGCAGTCCAGGGGAAACCTTCTATGGCTACACCTTC,TRBV7-9,TRBJ1-2,NA,NA
CASSRTGAYEQYF,TGTGCCAGCTCTAGGACAGGGGCCTACGAGCAGTACTTC,TRBV11-1,TRBJ2-7,NA,TRBD1
CASSQDGTVGDTQYF,TGTGCCAGCAGCCAAGATGGGACAGTAGGAGATACGCAGTATTTT,TRBV4-2,TRBJ2-3,once,TRBD1
CATRRDEQFF,TGTGCCACCCGGCGGGATGAGCAGTTCTTC,TRBV28,TRBJ2-1,few,NA
CASRGGQMNTEAFF,TGTGCCAGCAGGGGCGGACAGATGAACACTGAAGCTTTCTTT,TRBV6-5,TRBJ1-1,NA,NA
CASSLLGTDTQYF,TGTGCCAGCAGCTTGCTGGGCACAGATACGCAGTATTTT,TRBV5-4,TRBJ2-3,NA,NA
CASSPRALRGEQYF,TGTGCCAGCAGTCCCCGGGCCTTACGCGGCGAGCAGTACTTC,TRBV6-2/TRBV6-3,TRBJ2-7,NA,NA
CASSYQPTGRMSYEQYF,TGTGCCAGCAGTTACCAGCCAACGGGACGGATGTCCTACGAGCAGTACTTC,TRBV6-2/TRBV6-3,TRBJ2-7,NA,NA
CSAEMRDRGPGELFF,TGCAGCGCCGAAATGCGTGACAGGGGTCCTGGGGAGCTGTTTTTT,TRBV29-1,TRBJ2-2,NA,TRBD1
CASSQALASTTDTQYF,TGCGCCAGCAGCCAAGCTCTAGCGTCGACCACAGATACGCAGTATTTT,TRBV4-1,TRBJ2-3,NA,NA
CASSVRQTSGYNEQFF,TGTGCCAGCAGCGTCCGCCAAACTAGCGGGTACAATGAGCAGTTCTTC,TRBV9,TRBJ2-1,NA,TRBD2
CASTQGATDSYEQYF,TGTGCCAGCACCCAGGGAGCCACGGACTCCTACGAGCAGTACTTC,TRBV28,TRBJ2-7,NA,NA
CASSLELSGYTF,TGTGCCAGCAGTTTGGAGCTAAGTGGCTACACCTTC,TRBV28,TRBJ1-2,NA,NA
CASGTRGGAKNIQYF,TGTGCCAGCGGTACCCGGGGGGGGGCCAAAAACATTCAGTACTTC,TRBV6-6,TRBJ2-4,few,TRBD2
CASSPGTSGRVETQYF,TGTGCCAGCAGCCCAGGGACTAGCGGGAGGGTAGAGACCCAGTACTTC,TRBV5-5,TRBJ2-5,NA,TRBD2
CASTGRSNYGYTF,TGTGCCAGTACAGGCCGTTCTAACTATGGCTACACCTTC,TRBV18,TRBJ1-2,NA,NA
CASRRQLNTEAFF,TGTGCCAGCAGAAGACAGCTGAACACTGAAGCTTTCTTT,TRBV7-2,TRBJ1-1,NA,NA
CAISDRVASHGGYTF,TGTGCCATCAGTGATCGGGTGGCATCTCACGGCGGCTACACCTTC,TRBV10-3,TRBJ1-2,NA,NA
CASSPDPGRGELFF,TGTGCCAGCAGCCCTGACCCCGGGAGGGGGGAGCTGTTTTTT,TRBV27,TRBJ2-2,NA,TRBD2
CASSLEASTSTDTQYF,TGCGCCAGCAGCTTGGAGGCGTCAACTAGCACAGATACGCAGTATTTT,TRBV5-1,TRBJ2-3,NA,NA
CASSRRDRGLKETQYF,TGTGCCAGCAGCCGCAGGGACAGGGGGCTAAAAGAGACCCAGTACTTC,TRBV14,TRBJ2-5,NA,TRBD1
CASSLGGAAEDYGYTF,TGCGCCAGCAGCTTGGGCGGGGCGGCAGAGGATTATGGCTACACCTTC,TRBV5-1,TRBJ1-2,once,NA
CASSLQRDEAFF,TGTGCCAGCAGTTTACAGCGGGATGAAGCTTTCTTT,TRBV28,TRBJ1-1,NA,NA
CASGLALTSGSSDEQFF,TGTGCTAGTGGTTTGGCTCTGACTAGCGGGAGCTCGGATGAGCAGTTCTTC,TRBV12-5,TRBJ2-1,NA,TRBD2
CASSMTSVFQETQYF,TGTGCCAGTAGTATGACTAGCGTATTTCAAGAGACCCAGTACTTC,TRBV19,TRBJ2-5,NA,TRBD2
CASSPHLGQELQETQYF,TGTGCCAGCAGCCCACACCTCGGACAGGAGCTTCAAGAGACCCAGTACTTC,TRBV7-9,TRBJ2-5,NA,TRBD1
CSVVSGGSARTDTQYF,TGCAGCGTTGTTAGCGGGGGATCCGCACGCACAGATACGCAGTATTTT,TRBV29-1,TRBJ2-3,NA,TRBD2
CASSHLNRTGEVTEAFF,TGCGCCAGCAGCCATCTAAACCGGACAGGGGAGGTCACTGAAGCTTTCTTT,TRBV4-3,TRBJ1-1,NA,TRBD1
CASSRRGTHNSPLHF,TGTGCCAGCAGCCGCCGGGGGACACATAATTCACCCCTCCACTTT,TRBV11-2,TRBJ1-6,NA,NA
CASSLGSSGRANYGYTF,TGTGCCAGCAGTTTAGGTTCTTCTGGGAGAGCTAACTATGGCTACACCTTC,TRBV27,TRBJ1-2,NA,NA
CASRHSNSPLHF,TGTGCCAGTAGGCATTCGAATTCACCCCTCCACTTT,TRBV19,TRBJ1-6,NA,NA
CASSQTAGVPADTQYF,TGCGCCAGCAGCCAAACCGCAGGGGTTCCCGCAGATACGCAGTATTTT,TRBV4-3,TRBJ2-3,NA,NA
CASSPGSSGANVLTF,TGTGCCAGCAGCCCGGGGTCTTCTGGGGCCAACGTCCTGACTTTC,TRBV3-1/TRBV3-2,TRBJ2-6,NA,NA
CASSIRTYGYTF,TGTGCCAGTAGTATTCGGACTTATGGCTACACCTTC,TRBV19,TRBJ1-2,NA,NA
CASSFLRGENTGELFF,TGTGCCAGCAGTTTTTTGCGGGGGGAAAACACCGGGGAGCTGTTTTTT,TRBV27,TRBJ2-2,NA,TRBD2
CASSQHPSASYNEQFF,TGCGCCAGCAGTCAACATCCTAGCGCGTCTTACAATGAGCAGTTCTTC,TRBV23-1,TRBJ2-1,NA,NA
CASSLGDSHTTDTQYF,TGCGCCAGCAGCTTGGGTGACTCGCATACCACAGATACGCAGTATTTT,TRBV5-1,TRBJ2-3,NA,NA